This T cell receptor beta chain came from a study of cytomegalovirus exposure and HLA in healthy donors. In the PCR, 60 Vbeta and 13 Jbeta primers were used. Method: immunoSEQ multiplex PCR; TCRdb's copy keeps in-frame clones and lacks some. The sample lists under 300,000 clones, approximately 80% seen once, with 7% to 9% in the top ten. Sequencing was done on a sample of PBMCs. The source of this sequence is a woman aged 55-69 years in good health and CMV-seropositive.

The CDR3 sequence is CATSRADGQPQHF. CDR3 sequence (DNA): TGTGCCACCAGCAGAGCAGATGGTCAGCCCCAGCATTTT. The rearrangement uses TRBV15 and TRBJ1-5; D not certain. V shed 1 base and J shed 6 bases, with 7 bases lying between them. The CDR3 covers 13 residues. CDR1 and CDR2 from the germline V gene are LNHNV and YYDKDF (reference sequence). The full variable domain, completed using reference TRBV15 and TRBJ1-5, is DAMVIQNPRYQVTQFGKPVTLSCSQTLNHNVMYWYQQKSSQAPKLLFHYYDKDFNNEADTPDNFQSRRPNTSFCFLDIRSPGLGDTAMYLCATSRADGQPQHFGDGTRLSIL.